The 19 T cell receptor beta chains in this list originate from one sample, sequenced in a study of follicular helper T cells after annual influenza vaccination. Stated time point: 2015-2016 season, 7 days after influenza vaccination. The repertoire was sequenced with immunoSEQ multiplex PCR; TCRdb's copy has only in-frame clones and lacks some. The sample lists some 7,000 clones, about four fifths occurring once. The sequencing used CXCR5- memory CD4+ T cells sorted from blood, collected 7 days after influenza vaccination. These receptors were obtained from an adult who received the influenza vaccine.

The V call is TRBV21-1, the J call TRBJ2-7. TRBV21-1 is marked as a pseudogene. The CDR3 has 17 amino acids. The chain's CDR3 is CASSTVRAGTVDYEQYF. Here the CDR3 DNA reads TGTGCCAGCAGCACCGTACGAGCCGGGACGGTAGACTACGAGCAGTACTTC.

The chain has TRBV5-4 and TRBJ2-1, with a possible D match to TRBD2 (6 bases). Per the germline V gene, CDR1 is SGHNT and CDR2 is YYREEE (reference sequence). The CDR3 is 17 amino acids. The V gene lost 4 bases and the J gene lost 1 base, with 18 bases spanning the gap. The CDR3 nucleotides are TGTGCCAGCAGCCCTACCCGCAGGGCGGGGTCCTACAATGAGCAGTTCTTC. Protein: CASSPTRRAGSYNEQFF. Filled out from reference TRBV5-4 and TRBJ2-1, the complete variable domain reads ETGVTQSPTHLIKTRGQQVTLRCSSQSGHNTVSWYQQALGQGPQFIFQYYREEENGRGNFPPRFSGLQFPNYSSELNVNALELDDSALYLCASSPTRRAGSYNEQFFGPGTRLTVL.

The chain is built from TRBV19 and TRBJ1-2, with D maybe TRBD1 (5 bases). Deletions cut 3 bases from V and 3 bases from J, with 8 bases between. There are 13 residues in the CDR3. The germline V gene has CDR1 LNHDA and CDR2 SQIVND (reference sequence). In DNA, the CDR3 is TGTGCCAGTAGTATTCTGGGGGACTATGGCTACACCTTC. Amino acid sequence: CASSILGDYGYTF.

J is TRBJ1-2 and V is TRBV5-1, with 12 bases identical to TRBD1. Germline V gene sequence: CDR1 SGHRS, CDR2 YFSETQ. The CDR3 is 17 amino acids. The trim removed 4 bases at V and 3 bases at J, leaving 10 bases unmatched. This chain's CDR3 is CASSPGTGGGYDYGYTF. The CDR3, as DNA: TGCGCCAGCAGCCCAGGGACAGGGGGCGGATATGACTATGGCTACACCTTC.

This chain uses TRBV6-4 with TRBJ2-2, with D uncertain. Between the trimmed V and J ends, which lost 4 bases and 8 bases, there was a span of 11 bases. The CDR3 runs 13 residues. Germline CDR1 and CDR2: MRHNA and SNTAGT. In DNA, the CDR3 is TGTGCCAGCAGTGTCCAGCACCGAGGGGAGCTGTTTTTT. Translation: CASSVQHRGELFF.

The chain is built from TRBV7-9 and TRBJ2-5, with 8 bases aligning to TRBD2. With V trimmed by 5 bases and J by 4 bases, 9 bases remained unmatched. Germline V gene lookup returns CDR1 SEHNR and CDR2 FQNEAQ (reference sequence). The length of the CDR3 is 15 residues. The CDR3 sequence is CASSSWAGGRETQYF. The CDR3 DNA sequence: TGTGCCAGCAGCAGCTGGGCGGGGGGCAGAGAGACCCAGTACTTC.

The genes are TRBV6-1 and TRBJ2-7, with D perhaps being TRBD1 or TRBD2 (7 bases each). V was shortened by 7 bases and J by 5 bases, with 21 bases between the two germline ends. Germline V gene lookup returns CDR1 MNHNS and CDR2 SASEGT. This CDR3 region has 15 residues. CDR3 protein: CASTPGGQTNDEQYF. Written as DNA, the CDR3 is TGTGCCAGCACACCGGGGGGACAGACGAACGACGAGCAGTACTTC.

The rearrangement uses TRBV30 and TRBJ2-7, with 14 bases that match TRBD2. The CDR3 runs to 15 residues. V shed 2 bases and J 6 bases; nucleotides not matched to a gene: 6. Per germline, CDR1 GTSNPN and CDR2 SVGIG (reference sequence). The CDR3 here is CAWSPRTSGGTEQYF. The CDR3, as DNA: TGTGCCTGGAGTCCGCGGACTAGCGGGGGGACCGAGCAGTACTTC.

This clone has just one count. This chain links TRBV27 with TRBJ1-1, with 9 nucleotides matching TRBD1. The germline gives CDR1 MNHEY, CDR2 SMNVEV (reference sequence). This CDR3 has 15 amino acids. V lost 5 bases, J lost 3 bases, and 7 bases stayed unmatched. The CDR3 sequence is CASSRLQGADTEAFF. The DNA for the CDR3 is TGTGCCAGCAGTCGGTTACAGGGGGCTGACACTGAAGCTTTCTTT.

V usage is TRBV7-2 and J usage is TRBJ2-1; D could derive from TRBD1 or TRBD2 (5 bases each). This CDR3 spans 15 amino acids. CDR1 SGHTA and CDR2 FQGNSA come from the germline V gene. Deletions cut 2 bases from V and 2 bases from J, with 10 bases between. CDR3 amino acids: CASSLNGATYNEQFF. In DNA, the CDR3 is TGTGCCAGCAGCTTAAACGGGGCGACCTACAATGAGCAGTTCTTC.

The chain combines TRBV6-5 with TRBJ2-2; 10 positions agree with TRBD1. Trimming at V came to 6 bases and at J to 3 bases, leaving 4 bases not matched to a gene. The length of the CDR3 is 15 residues. Per germline, CDR1 MNHEY and CDR2 SVGAGI. The CDR3 region is CASSGQGVDTGELFF. CDR3 DNA sequence: TGTGCCAGCAGCGGACAGGGGGTAGACACCGGGGAGCTGTTTTTT.

The chain uses TRBV7-2 and TRBJ2-2; weak D call: TRBD2 (6 bases). Trimming cost V 1 base and J 5 bases, with 8 bases left between them. The CDR3 loop spans 14 amino acids. The germline V gene has CDR1 SGHTA and CDR2 FQGNSA. The CDR3 nucleotides are TGTGCCAGCAGCTTAGTCGGGGGAACCGGGGAGCTGTTTTTT. Its translation: CASSLVGGTGELFF.

In its sample, this clone was seen once. The chain joins TRBV2 to TRBJ2-1; perhaps TRBD2 as D (5 bases). The ends were cut back, 0 bases at V and 2 bases at J, with 8 bases in the middle. The CDR3 consists of 15 residues. The germline gives CDR1 SNHLY, CDR2 FYNNEI. The CDR3 loop is CASSEAEAAYNEQFF. CDR3 in DNA: TGTGCCAGCAGTGAAGCGGAGGCAGCCTACAATGAGCAGTTCTTC.

The sample holds a few counts of this clone. Other DNA sequences in this specimen translate into the identical CDR3. V usage is TRBV4-2 and J usage is TRBJ1-5; maybe TRBD1 (5 bases). The V and J ends lost 4 bases and 6 bases respectively, with 13 bases between them. CDR1 and CDR2 (germline): LGHNA, YNFKEQ. The CDR3 loop spans 14 amino acids. The CDR3 here is CASSLSGGGQPQHF. For the CDR3, the DNA is TGTGCCAGCAGCCTTTCCGGGGGGGGTCAGCCCCAGCATTTT.

The CDR3: CSVEGGRAGNTIYF. Written as DNA, the CDR3 is TGCAGCGTTGAAGGAGGCAGGGCTGGAAACACCATATATTTT. The gene calls are TRBV29-1 and TRBJ1-3; tentative D call: TRBD1 (5 bases). Trimming removed 1 base from V and 2 bases from J, with 9 bases in between. This CDR3 is built from 14 residues. Germline CDR1 is SQVTM and CDR2 is ANQGSEA.

The chain recombines TRBV28 with TRBJ2-1; TRBD2 agrees at 12 bases. The CDR3 runs 19 residues. With 5 bases clipped from V and 2 bases from J, the junction kept 13 bases outside the gene matches. The germline CDR1 and CDR2 sequences are MDHEN and SYDVKM. In DNA form, the CDR3 reads TGTGCCAGCAGTACCCTAGCGGGGGGGCTCAAATCCCCCTACAATGAGCAGTTCTTC. It translates to CASSTLAGGLKSPYNEQFF.

This CDR3 reads CASSGPGLTTDTQYF. CDR3 coding DNA: TGTGCCAGCAGTGGACCGGGTCTTACCACAGATACGCAGTATTTT. The genes are TRBV6-4 and TRBJ2-3; D is undetermined. Germline CDR1 reads MRHNA; CDR2 reads SNTAGT. Trimming took off 4 bases at V and 2 bases at J, with 13 bases between the two ends. This CDR3 has 15 residues.

Only one count was recorded for this clone. The chain joins TRBV15 to TRBJ2-3; D is unresolved. The CDR3 has 14 amino acids. Trimming removed 0 bases at V and 9 bases at J, with 13 bases between. CDR1 and CDR2 from the germline V gene are LNHNV and YYDKDF (reference sequence). CDR3 protein: CATSRETLLRTQYF. The CDR3 DNA is TGTGCCACCAGCAGAGAGACACTGCTTAGGACGCAGTATTTT.

The chain joins TRBV19 to TRBJ1-5, with a tentative D call TRBD1 (6 bases). Between the trimmed V and J ends, which lost 7 bases and 5 bases, there was a span of 12 bases. In germline, CDR1 is LNHDA, CDR2 SQIVND (reference sequence). The CDR3 loop spans 13 amino acids. CDR3 nucleotide sequence: TGTGCCAGTAACGGGGGCGCGGATCAGCCCCAGCATTTT. Amino acid sequence: CASNGGADQPQHF.